These 7 T cell receptor beta chains were sequenced from one sample in a study of blood T cell repertoires in COVID-19. Sequencing was performed with immunoSEQ multiplex PCR; in TCRdb, only in-frame clones are kept and a portion is missing. Among a few hundred thousand clones, approximately 86% were seen once, and the ten largest hold approximately 4.8%. Sequencing was carried out using PBMCs or T cells enriched from blood (not recorded which). These receptors were obtained from a woman in her twenties or thirties who had been exposed to COVID-19.

Written as DNA, the CDR3 is TGTGCCAGCAGCTTCAGGGTAGCTAATGAAAAACTGTTTTTT. Amino acid sequence: CASSFRVANEKLFF. The rearrangement uses TRBV7-8 and TRBJ1-4; a possible D gene is TRBD1 (5 bases). The length of the CDR3 is 14 residues. Germline CDR1 reads SGHVS; CDR2 reads FQNEAQ. V lost 3 bases and J 3 bases, leaving 8 bases between the germline ends.

The chain joins TRBV7-8 to TRBJ1-2; D remains unclear. Trimming stripped 5 bases from V and 3 bases from J, with 10 bases between. Germline V gives CDR1 SGHVS, CDR2 FQNEAQ. This CDR3 comprises 13 residues. The CDR3 region is CASSGDMDYGYTF. The CDR3 nucleotides are TGTGCCAGCAGCGGAGACATGGACTATGGCTACACCTTC.

V gene TRBV6-2 or TRBV6-3 combines with J gene TRBJ1-4, with 12 bases matching TRBD1. Germline loops: CDR1 MNHEY, CDR2 SVGEGT. The CDR3 is 17 residues long. Germline trimming cut 1 base from V and 8 bases from J; bases unmatched to any gene: 8. In nucleotides, the CDR3 is TGTGCCAGCAGTTACTGGGACAGGGGGCCAGTAAGCGAAAAACTGTTTTTT. Amino acids: CASSYWDRGPVSEKLFF.

This rearrangement joins TRBV2 to TRBJ1-3, with a weak D call TRBD1 (6 bases). There are 15 residues in the CDR3. Germline V gene sequence: CDR1 SNHLY, CDR2 FYNNEI. Trimming shortened V by 3 bases and J by 0 bases, and 9 bases separated the two germline ends. The CDR3 sequence: CASSDRGNSGNTIYF. CDR3 in DNA: TGTGCCAGCAGTGACAGGGGCAACTCTGGAAACACCATATATTTT.

The V call is TRBV3-1 (or the pseudogene TRBV3-2), the J call TRBJ1-1; 9 nucleotides line up with TRBD1. The CDR3 length is 16 residues. With 3 bases clipped from V and 4 bases from J, the junction kept 9 bases outside the gene matches. Germline assignment: CDR1 LGHDT and CDR2 YNNKEL (reference sequence). The CDR3 DNA follows: TGTGCCAGCAGCCACCGCATGACAGGGGGGTCCACTGAAGCTTTCTTT. It yields the protein CASSHRMTGGSTEAFF.

The V and J genes are TRBV7-9 and TRBJ1-5; unclear D gene. Trimming stripped 3 bases from V and 6 bases from J, with 9 bases between. CDR1 is SEHNR and CDR2 is FQNEAQ in the germline V gene (reference sequence). This CDR3 is 13 amino acids long. The CDR3 loop is CASSLGLAQPQHF. CDR3 in DNA: TGTGCCAGCAGCTTGGGCCTGGCTCAGCCCCAGCATTTT.

The V and J genes are TRBV14 and TRBJ2-7, with D unclear. V was clipped by 3 bases and J by 3 bases, with 15 bases between them. The CDR3 is 15 residues long. Per germline, CDR1 SGHDN and CDR2 FVKESK. CDR3 nucleotide sequence: TGTGCCAGCAGCCATCCCTTTACTACGGGCTACGAGCAGTACTTC. Translating gives CASSHPFTTGYEQYF.